The entry that follows covers one T cell receptor beta chain sequence. The sample is drawn from a study of blood T cell repertoires in COVID-19. As for the study in general: The cDNA or gDNA used as material had been derived from T cells, B-cell-depleted T cells, or PBMCs.

Clones were sequenced by immunoSEQ multiplex PCR, and TCRdb holds only the in-frame ones, with some missing. The sample contains roughly 180,000 clones, about 80% of which appear only once. The TCR sequence derives from a man in his sixties who had been exposed to COVID-19. Sequences were obtained from PBMCs or T cells enriched from blood (not recorded which).

The CDR3 here is CASSLALAGGGNEQYF. The CDR3 coding sequence is TGTGCCAGCAGCTTAGCACTAGCGGGAGGGGGGAACGAGCAGTACTTC. The V gene is TRBV11-3, the J gene TRBJ2-7; TRBD2 matches at 13 bases. The CDR3 spans 16 residues. V gave up 1 base and J gave up 5 bases; unmatched junction bases: 5. Germline loops: CDR1 SGHNT, CDR2 YENEEA.